This paragraph reports one TCR beta chain. The data are from a study of T cells expressing NK-cell markers. Study context: One of the eight sequenced donors was seronegative, whereas the other seven were HCMV-seropositive.

For each CDR3 protein, TCRdb gives one entry from its re-call of the 5' RACE reads, without DNA. The sample has about 380,000 distinct CDR3 sequences; the top ten hold 5% to 5.5%. The receptor's source is a man aged 18-69 years in good health. Sequencing input: blood T cells: a sorted CD56 or NKG2C T cell subset, CD4+ or CD8+ T cells, or bulk PBMC T cells (not recorded which).

This CDR3 is CASSREGLPQHF. The rearrangement links TRBV27 to TRBJ1-5. The CDR3 is made up of 12 amino acids. Germline CDR1 MNHEY, CDR2 SMNVEV (reference sequence).